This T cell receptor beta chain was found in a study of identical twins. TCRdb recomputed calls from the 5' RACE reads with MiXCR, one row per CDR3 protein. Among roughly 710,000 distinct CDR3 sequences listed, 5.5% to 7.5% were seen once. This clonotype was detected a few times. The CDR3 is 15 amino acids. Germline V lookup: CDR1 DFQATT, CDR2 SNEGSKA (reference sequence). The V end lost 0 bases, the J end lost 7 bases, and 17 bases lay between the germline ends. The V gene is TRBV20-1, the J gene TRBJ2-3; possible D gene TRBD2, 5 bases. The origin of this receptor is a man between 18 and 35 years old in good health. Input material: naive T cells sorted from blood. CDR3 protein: CSARDALTSFHTQYF. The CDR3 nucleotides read TGCAGTGCTAGAGATGCCCTTACTAGTTTCCATACGCAGTATTTT.